This T cell receptor (beta chain) is from a study of blood T cell repertoires in COVID-19. Across the whole study: Material from acute and convalescent COVID-19 was sourced from the United States, Italy and Spain.

Clones were read by immunoSEQ multiplex PCR, and TCRdb kept only the in-frame ones, dropping some. Of around 380,000 clones listed, around 84% are singletons. The germline gives CDR1 SGHRS, CDR2 YFSETQ. The CDR3 contains 15 residues. J gave up 7 bases and V 1 base, and 7 bases lay outside the gene matches. The chain carries TRBV5-1 and TRBJ2-1, with 8 bases aligning to TRBD2. The specimen was peripheral blood. The clonotype was recovered from a human donor with acute or convalescent COVID-19. The donor label of this sample is uncertain. The DNA of the CDR3 is TGCGCCAGCAGCTTGAGAGCGGGGGCTGCAAATGAGCAGTTCTTC. Its protein product is CASSLRAGAANEQFF.